What follows describes a single T cell receptor beta chain. Its antigen is as yet unknown. Collection of blood occurred at baseline, at cycle 4 day 1, and at cycle 7 day 1. Libraries were prepared by immunoSEQ multiplex PCR; TCRdb keeps only in-frame clonotypes and omits some of them. This repertoire shows about 62,000 clones, around 84% found once; its top ten account for 4%. The sample belongs to a study of OX40 agonist ivuxolimab in advanced cancers. For the study at large: From 23 to 79 years was the age range, with a mean of about 56 years, and around 84% were male. Study-wide findings and caveats: CD4+ and CD8+ blood T cells expanded clonally by week 6 at 0.1 to 3.0 mg/kg.

Trimming removed 6 bases from V and 1 base from J, with 9 bases in between. This CDR3 region has 13 residues. In germline, CDR1 is SGHVS, CDR2 FNYEAQ. The sequencing used CD4+ or CD8+ T cells sorted from blood, collected in a trial of the OX40 agonist ivuxolimab. This sequence originates from an adult with an advanced solid tumor such as melanoma, head and neck, liver or kidney cancer. V usage is TRBV7-6 and J usage is TRBJ1-1, with D perhaps TRBD1 (5 bases). The CDR3 coding sequence is TGTGCCAGCAGATCGACAGCGAACACTGAAGCTTTCTTT. This gives the protein CASRSTANTEAFF.